The 29 T cell receptor beta chains below were found in one sample sequenced in a study of blood T cell repertoires in COVID-19. Repertoires were generated with immunoSEQ multiplex PCR, while TCRdb's copy carries only in-frame clones and drops some. Counted here are roughly 220,000 clones, approximately 90% occurring once; the ten biggest clones make up about 3.5%. The specimen sequenced was PBMCs or T cells enriched from blood (not recorded which). Receptors originate from a woman under 30 in a cohort exposed to, infected with or recovered from COVID-19 (not recorded which).

The chain links TRBV19 to TRBJ2-7; 9 bases are a match to TRBD1. CDR1 is LNHDA and CDR2 is SQIVND in the germline V gene (reference sequence). The CDR3 covers 15 residues. Trimming took 5 bases from V and 3 from J; bases not matched to a gene: 8. CDR3 in amino acids: CASSAAAGQGYEQYF. CDR3 sequence (DNA): TGTGCCAGTAGTGCCGCCGCGGGACAGGGCTACGAGCAGTACTTC. Complete variable domain (other parts from reference TRBV19 and TRBJ2-7): DGGITQSPKYLFRKEGQNVTLSCEQNLNHDAMYWYRQDPGQGLRLIYYSQIVNDFQKGDIAEGYSVSREKKESFPLTVTSAQKNPTAFYLCASSAAAGQGYEQYFGPGTRLTVT.

V gene TRBV9 combines with J gene TRBJ2-2; tentatively, D is TRBD1 (6 bases). Trimming pared 5 bases from V and 3 bases from J, leaving 11 bases between. CDR1 is SGDLS, CDR2 YYNGEE, per germline. CDR3 size: 14 residues. As DNA, the CDR3 is TGTGCCAGCAGACGAAACAGGGACACCGGGGAGCTGTTTTTT. Translated, it gives CASRRNRDTGELFF.

The chain uses TRBV9 and TRBJ2-3; TRBD2 matches 10 bases. CDR1 and CDR2 from the germline V gene are SGDLS and YYNGEE. Losses at the gene ends were 0 bases for V and 5 bases for J; bases not matched to a gene: 6. The CDR3 is made up of 16 amino acids. The CDR3 here is CASSVVPSGRVDTQYF. The CDR3 DNA reads as TGTGCCAGCAGCGTAGTTCCTAGCGGGAGAGTAGATACGCAGTATTTT.

The J gene is TRBJ1-2, the V gene TRBV6-6; weak D call: TRBD1 (5 bases). V was trimmed by 10 bases and J by 4 bases, leaving 10 bases between them. Germline loops: CDR1 MNHNY, CDR2 SVGAGI (reference sequence). CDR3 length: 11 amino acids. CDR3 DNA sequence: TGTGCCATTCCGGGACTCTATGGCTACACCTTC. It translates to CAIPGLYGYTF.

The CDR3 nucleotides are TGTGCCAGCTCGCCCCAGGCGCCGTCTACTGACAATGAGCAGTTCTTC. Its translation: CASSPQAPSTDNEQFF. The chain links TRBV18 to TRBJ2-1; no definite D call. Germline CDR1 is KGHSH and CDR2 is LQKENI. The CDR3 consists of 16 residues. The germline V and J ends were trimmed by 6 bases and 5 bases, with 20 bases remaining between them.

The rearrangement joins TRBV7-9 to TRBJ2-1; weak D call: TRBD2 (6 bases). The V and J ends lost 1 base and 8 bases respectively, with 9 bases between them. The CDR3 is 13 amino acids. Germline CDR1 SEHNR, CDR2 FQNEAQ (reference sequence). DNA of the CDR3: TGTGCCAGCAGCTTAGGCGGGGTTTATGAGCAGTTCTTC. Encoded protein: CASSLGGVYEQFF.

The chain employs TRBV7-9 and TRBJ2-2; the D gene is possibly TRBD1 (6 bases). V lost 5 bases to trimming and J lost 0 bases, with 13 bases between them. This CDR3 contains 16 residues. CDR1 is SEHNR, CDR2 FQNEAQ, per germline (reference sequence). The CDR3 coding sequence is TGTGCCAGCAGCGTAAACAGGGCAACGAACACCGGGGAGCTGTTTTTT. It specifies CASSVNRATNTGELFF.

V is TRBV2 and J is TRBJ1-6, with D tentatively TRBD1 (5 bases). V dropped 3 bases and J dropped 7 bases, with 7 bases sitting between them. This CDR3 region has 13 residues. Germline loops: CDR1 SNHLY, CDR2 FYNNEI. CDR3 sequence reads: CASSEGGNSPLHF. The CDR3 region has the DNA TGTGCCAGCAGTGAGGGGGGGAATTCACCCCTCCACTTT.

The J gene is TRBJ1-1, the V gene TRBV6-5; D is unresolved. CDR1 is MNHEY and CDR2 is SVGAGI in the germline V gene. With 7 bases removed from V and 0 bases from J, the gap between germline ends came to 15 bases. CDR3 length: 15 residues. The CDR3 sequence: CASTKRRSMNTEAFF. CDR3 DNA sequence: TGTGCCAGCACCAAGCGGCGGAGCATGAACACTGAAGCTTTCTTT.

The table lists this clone with a count of one. V is TRBV2 and J is TRBJ1-4; D uncertain. CDR1 and CDR2 from the germline V gene are SNHLY and FYNNEI. V was trimmed by 4 bases and J by 7 bases, leaving 10 bases between them. CDR3 size: 13 residues. CDR3 sequence reads: CASSVGVSEKLFF. CDR3 DNA sequence: TGTGCCAGCAGTGTCGGGGTTAGTGAAAAACTGTTTTTT.

This clone was seen once. The chain has TRBV7-2 and TRBJ2-7; perhaps TRBD2 as D (5 bases). The CDR3 runs to 12 residues. Germline CDR1 and CDR2: SGHTA and FQGNSA. V shed 1 base and J shed 7 bases, with 8 bases lying between them. This CDR3 is CASSLDLAEQYF. The DNA of the CDR3 is TGTGCCAGCAGCTTAGATCTAGCTGAGCAGTACTTC.

The chain combines TRBV24-1 with TRBJ2-1; the match to TRBD2 covers 8 bases. V was pared by 3 bases and J by 6 bases, with 9 bases of the junction left unmatched. The CDR3 contains 16 residues. CDR1 is KGHDR, CDR2 SFDVKD, per germline. The CDR3 is CATSDRAKRERNEQFF. The CDR3 coding sequence is TGTGCCACCAGTGATCGTGCTAAGCGGGAGCGCAATGAGCAGTTCTTC.

This chain connects TRBV2 to TRBJ1-1, with D perhaps matching TRBD1 (5 bases). Trimming pared 11 bases from V and 1 base from J, leaving 11 bases between. This CDR3 region has 12 residues. The V gene's germline CDR1 is SNHLY and CDR2 FYNNEI. CDR3 protein: CAGGVKNTEAFF. The DNA of the CDR3 is TGTGCCGGGGGGGTTAAGAACACTGAAGCTTTCTTT.

This chain uses TRBV6-1 with TRBJ2-7, with D perhaps TRBD2 (6 bases). The V end lost 3 bases, the J end lost 0 bases, and 12 bases lay between the germline ends. CDR3 length: 15 residues. Looked up from germline, CDR1 is MNHNS and CDR2 is SASEGT. CDR3: CASSDLAGSSYEQYF. CDR3 DNA sequence: TGTGCCAGCAGTGACCTGGCGGGGAGCTCCTACGAGCAGTACTTC.

The V and J genes are TRBV11-3 and TRBJ2-6; D perhaps matches TRBD1 (5 bases). Germline CDR1 reads SGHNT; CDR2 reads YENEEA. The length of the CDR3 is 16 residues. V shed 4 bases and J shed 4 bases, with 14 bases lying between them. For the CDR3, the DNA is TGTGCCAGCAGCTCACCAGGGATAACCGGGGCCAACGTCCTGACTTTC. The encoded protein is CASSSPGITGANVLTF.

The chain joins TRBV19 to TRBJ1-2, with 7 bases fitting TRBD1. The V segment lost 4 bases and the J segment 5 bases; nucleotides outside the gene matches: 10. This CDR3 has 15 residues. From germline, CDR1 is LNHDA and CDR2 SQIVND (reference sequence). This chain's CDR3 is CASSKERGHRYGYTF. CDR3 DNA: TGTGCCAGTAGTAAAGAGAGGGGGCATCGGTATGGCTACACCTTC.

The chain employs TRBV15 and TRBJ1-4; unclear D gene. The germline CDR1 and CDR2 sequences are LNHNV and YYDKDF (reference sequence). V was cut by 0 bases and J by 3 bases, with 17 bases left in between. This CDR3 is 18 amino acids long. In DNA form, the CDR3 reads TGTGCCACCAGCAGAGATCAGTTAGGAGTGGTAGCTAATGAAAAACTGTTTTTT. Protein product: CATSRDQLGVVANEKLFF.

Remarks on this clone: One end of the junction varies from germline; a read error may be responsible. The genes are TRBV11-3 and TRBJ2-1, with D possibly matching TRBD1 (6 bases). The germline V gene has CDR1 SGHNT and CDR2 YENEEA. CDR3 length: 13 residues. CDR3 residues: CASSDGTTNEQFF. As DNA, the CDR3 is TGTGCCAGCAGCGACGGGACAACCAATGAACAGTTCTTC.

The chain recombines TRBV5-6 with TRBJ2-1; 7 bases match TRBD1. V shed 2 bases, J shed 4 bases, and the junction held 12 bases outside the gene matches. CDR1 is SGHDT and CDR2 is YYEEEE in the germline V gene. The CDR3 has 17 amino acids. Here the CDR3 DNA reads TGTGCCAGCAGCTTAAGACAGGGCATCACCCGGTACAATGAGCAGTTCTTC. Residues: CASSLRQGITRYNEQFF.

The rearrangement uses TRBV6-6 and TRBJ1-1; D gene uncertain. Looked up from germline, CDR1 is MNHNY and CDR2 is SVGAGI (reference sequence). The CDR3 contains 14 residues. The V gene lost 7 bases and the J gene lost 3 bases, with 15 bases spanning the gap. CDR3 sequence (DNA): TGTGCCAGCACCACTCTACGGGTAGACACTGAAGCTTTCTTT. Translated, it gives CASTTLRVDTEAFF.

J is TRBJ2-5 and V is TRBV7-8; D call uncertain. Germline V gene sequence: CDR1 SGHVS, CDR2 FQNEAQ. This CDR3 is 13 amino acids long. V dropped 3 bases and J dropped 5 bases, with 10 bases sitting between them. The CDR3 region has the DNA TGTGCCAGCAGCTTCGAGCCTATGGAGACCCAGTACTTC. Residues: CASSFEPMETQYF.

The chain recombines TRBV3-1 (or the pseudogene TRBV3-2) with TRBJ2-1; 12 bases fit TRBD2. Germline CDR1 reads LGHDT; CDR2 reads YNNKEL (reference sequence). The V segment lost 4 bases and the J segment 6 bases; nucleotides outside the gene matches: 1. There are 14 residues in the CDR3. The CDR3 is CASSPSGGANEQFF. The CDR3 DNA reads TGTGCCAGCAGCCCTAGCGGGGGGGCCAATGAGCAGTTCTTC.

The chain links TRBV7-9 to TRBJ2-1, with TRBD2 identical over 8 bases. Germline V gene data show CDR1 as SEHNR and CDR2 as FQNEAQ (reference sequence). The ends lost 3 bases at V and 2 bases at J; junction bases unmatched: 0. CDR3 length: 14 amino acids. The CDR3 coding sequence is TGTGCCAGCAGCTTTAGCGGGACCTACAATGAGCAGTTCTTC. It codes for CASSFSGTYNEQFF.

The V call is TRBV28, the J call TRBJ1-2; 8 bases map to TRBD1. The germline V gene encodes CDR1 MDHEN and CDR2 SYDVKM. With V trimmed by 7 bases and J by 8 bases, 9 bases remained unmatched. This CDR3 has 13 amino acids. The CDR3 DNA is TGTGCCAGCAAGTCAGGGGACAGGAGGGGCTACACCTTC. As protein: CASKSGDRRGYTF.

This clone was recorded only once. The V gene is TRBV5-6, the J gene TRBJ2-5, with D possibly matching TRBD1 (5 bases). Trimming shortened V by 0 bases and J by 2 bases, and 11 bases separated the two germline ends. The germline V gene encodes CDR1 SGHDT and CDR2 YYEEEE. This CDR3 contains 15 residues. The CDR3 is CASSLGWGLQETQYF. The CDR3 nucleotides read TGTGCCAGCAGCTTGGGGTGGGGCCTACAAGAGACCCAGTACTTC. Filled out from reference TRBV5-6 and TRBJ2-5, the complete variable domain reads DAGVTQSPTHLIKTRGQQVTLRCSPKSGHDTVSWYQQALGQGPQFIFQYYEEEERQRGNFPDRFSGHQFPNYSSELNVNALLLGDSALYLCASSLGWGLQETQYFGPGTRLLVL.

On this clone: Other DNA sequences in this sample translate to the same CDR3. The gene calls are TRBV5-1 and TRBJ2-5, with 9 positions matching TRBD1. Looked up from germline, CDR1 is SGHRS and CDR2 is YFSETQ. The V and J ends lost 4 bases and 4 bases, in that order; junction bases with no gene match: 8. CDR3 length: 15 amino acids. This chain's CDR3 is CASSTGQGPGETQYF. The CDR3, as DNA: TGCGCCAGCAGCACGGGACAGGGACCGGGAGAGACCCAGTACTTC.

The V call is TRBV27, the J call TRBJ2-1; 11 bases are shared with TRBD2. Germline trimming cut 2 bases from V and 4 bases from J; bases unmatched to any gene: 1. Germline values: CDR1 MNHEY, CDR2 SMNVEV (reference sequence). The CDR3 is 15 amino acids. In DNA form, the CDR3 reads TGTGCCAGCAGTTTAGGGACTAGCGGATACAATGAGCAGTTCTTC. Protein sequence: CASSLGTSGYNEQFF.

The rearrangement uses TRBV19 and TRBJ1-2; D gene ambiguous. The CDR3 length is 13 residues. Germline CDR1 and CDR2: LNHDA and SQIVND (reference sequence). The V end was cut by 7 bases, the J end by 0 bases, with 9 bases between. CDR3 region: CASMPTANYGYTF. CDR3 coding DNA: TGTGCCAGTATGCCAACAGCTAACTATGGCTACACCTTC.

This clone was seen once. J is TRBJ1-5 and V is TRBV7-8, with D unclear. The CDR3 is made up of 15 amino acids. Germline V gene data show CDR1 as SGHVS and CDR2 as FQNEAQ. Trimming left V 3 bases short and J 9 bases short, with 18 bases between. CDR3 nucleotide sequence: TGTGCCAGCAGCTTGGGAGTACACGGGGATGGGCCCCAGCATTTT. Protein: CASSLGVHGDGPQHF.